The 30 T cell receptor beta chains listed next were all sequenced from one sample in a study of T cell responses to AZD1222 COVID-19 vaccine. TCRdb's table, derived via immunoSEQ multiplex PCR, lists solely in-frame clones and lacks some. Among about 160,000 clones listed, approximately 90% were seen once. The specimen was peripheral blood, collected on day 0 of MenACWY control vaccination. These receptors were obtained from an adult in good health.

V gene TRBV6-6 combines with J gene TRBJ1-2; the D gene is possibly TRBD1 (5 bases). CDR1 and CDR2 from the germline V gene are MNHNY and SVGAGI (reference sequence). Trimming removed 0 bases at V and 7 bases at J, with 12 bases between. The CDR3 is 14 amino acids. The CDR3 region is CASSYSQGSSGYTF. The CDR3 DNA sequence: TGTGCCAGCAGTTACTCCCAGGGTTCCAGTGGCTACACCTTC.

The rearrangement links TRBV6-1 to TRBJ1-2; D is perhaps TRBD1 (5 bases). The V and J ends lost 2 bases and 12 bases respectively, with 25 bases between them. Germline values: CDR1 MNHNS, CDR2 SASEGT. The length of the CDR3 is 16 residues. Written as DNA, the CDR3 is TGTGCCAGCAGTGAAAAGCGCGGCAGGGAAATGCGGAGGGACACCTTC. It codes for CASSEKRGREMRRDTF.

This chain links TRBV7-2 with TRBJ1-1; maybe TRBD1 (6 bases). This CDR3 comprises 15 residues. The germline V gene encodes CDR1 SGHTA and CDR2 FQGNSA. The germline V and J ends were trimmed by 0 bases and 2 bases, with 10 bases remaining between them. The CDR3, as DNA: TGTGCCAGCAGCTTAGCGGCCAGGGGAAACACTGAAGCTTTCTTT. Amino acid sequence: CASSLAARGNTEAFF.

This chain links TRBV7-3 with TRBJ2-1; possibly TRBD1 for D (6 bases). The CDR3 extends over 11 amino acids. Germline V gene sequence: CDR1 SGHTA, CDR2 FQGTGA. Trimming left V 5 bases short and J 10 bases short, with 9 bases between. The CDR3 sequence: CASSIQGEQFF. CDR3 bases: TGTGCCAGCAGCATACAGGGAGAGCAGTTCTTC.

The chain combines TRBV5-1 with TRBJ2-7; D not certain. Germline assignment: CDR1 SGHRS and CDR2 YFSETQ. This CDR3 comprises 14 residues. Deletions cut 5 bases from V and 0 bases from J, with 12 bases between. CDR3 coding DNA: TGCGCCAGCAGTTTCGGACGCATCTCCTACGAGCAGTACTTC. Amino acids: CASSFGRISYEQYF.

This chain links TRBV19 with TRBJ2-7; TRBD1 matches at 11 bases. Germline CDR1 and CDR2: LNHDA and SQIVND (reference sequence). V lost 0 bases and J lost 6; bases outside the gene matches: 10. The CDR3 runs 17 residues. DNA of the CDR3: TGTGCCAGTAGTATAGACACTCGGGACAGGGGGTACTCCGAGCAGTACTTC. It specifies CASSIDTRDRGYSEQYF. Variable domain in full (rest from reference TRBV19 and TRBJ2-7): DGGITQSPKYLFRKEGQNVTLSCEQNLNHDAMYWYRQDPGQGLRLIYYSQIVNDFQKGDIAEGYSVSREKKESFPLTVTSAQKNPTAFYLCASSIDTRDRGYSEQYFGPGTRLTVT.

The chain has TRBV7-7 and TRBJ2-5; D is unresolved. V lost 4 bases and J 2 bases, leaving 17 bases between the germline ends. Germline V gene lookup returns CDR1 SSHAT and CDR2 FNYEAQ (reference sequence). This CDR3 region has 16 residues. The CDR3 here is CASSSPTDGPQETQYF. CDR3 sequence (DNA): TGTGCCAGCAGCTCTCCTACGGACGGGCCACAAGAGACCCAGTACTTC.

This sequence joins TRBV30 and TRBJ2-2, with D perhaps given as TRBD1 or TRBD2 (5 bases each). CDR1 is GTSNPN, CDR2 SVGIG, per germline (reference sequence). V lost 8 bases and J lost 5, with 15 bases in between. This CDR3 spans 13 amino acids. CDR3 amino acids: CATYSEGTGELFF. DNA of the CDR3: TGTGCCACCTATTCCGAGGGGACCGGGGAGCTGTTTTTT.

The chain carries TRBV21-1 and TRBJ2-2; TRBD2, as called in the table, went unchecked against the DNA. TRBV21-1 is annotated as a pseudogene. The CDR3 consists of 20 residues. The CDR3 region has the DNA TGTGCCAGCAGCACGAAGGATGAAATTTCGTATTTTCCGGGCACCGGGGAGCTGTTTTTT. Amino acids: CASSTKDEISYFPGTGELFF.

The rearrangement links TRBV5-1 to TRBJ1-1; D remains unclear. Per germline, CDR1 SGHRS and CDR2 YFSETQ. This CDR3 is 14 amino acids long. Trimming cost V 0 bases and J 6 bases, with 12 bases left between them. CDR3 nucleotides: TGCGCCAGCAGCTTGGTGGAAGGATCGGCTGAAGCTTTCTTT. Protein product: CASSLVEGSAEAFF.

The J gene is TRBJ1-6, the V gene TRBV9; the D gene is possibly TRBD1 (6 bases). CDR3 length equals 15 residues. Between the trimmed V and J ends, which lost 0 bases and 5 bases, there was a span of 9 bases. Germline V gene lookup returns CDR1 SGDLS and CDR2 YYNGEE. CDR3 loop: CASSVGDMDNSPLHF. CDR3 DNA: TGTGCCAGCAGCGTAGGGGACATGGATAATTCACCCCTCCACTTT.

V usage is TRBV19 and J usage is TRBJ2-7; either TRBD1 or TRBD2 may fit D (5 bases each). CDR3 length equals 15 residues. The germline CDR1 and CDR2 sequences are LNHDA and SQIVND (reference sequence). Trimming pared 4 bases from V and 2 bases from J, leaving 15 bases between. In nucleotides, the CDR3 is TGTGCCAGTAGTACTCCAGGGATCGGGACCTACGAGCAGTACTTC. Protein sequence: CASSTPGIGTYEQYF.

The CDR3: CASSFIRGGETQYF. The CDR3 nucleotides are TGTGCCAGCAGCTTCATACGGGGCGGAGAGACCCAGTACTTC. The rearrangement joins TRBV7-9 to TRBJ2-5, with D possibly called TRBD1 or TRBD2 (5 bases each). Germline CDR1 reads SEHNR; CDR2 reads FQNEAQ (reference sequence). Trimming stripped 3 bases from V and 4 bases from J, with 12 bases between. The CDR3 runs 14 residues.

This rearrangement joins TRBV7-2 to TRBJ2-7, with 7 bases identical to TRBD1. Per germline, CDR1 SGHTA and CDR2 FQGNSA. This CDR3 has 14 amino acids. V was clipped by 1 base and J by 3 bases; unmatched bases: 3. Here the CDR3 reads CASSLEGAVYEQYF. The CDR3 DNA follows: TGTGCCAGCAGCTTAGAGGGGGCTGTCTACGAGCAGTACTTC. Full variable domain (rest looked up from reference TRBV7-2 and TRBJ2-7): GAGVSQSPSNKVTEKGKDVELRCDPISGHTALYWYRQSLGQGLEFLIYFQGNSAPDKSGLPSDRFSAERTGGSVSTLTIQRTQQEDSAVYLCASSLEGAVYEQYFGPGTRLTVT.

This chain joins TRBV7-2 and TRBJ2-6, with 10 bases that match TRBD1. The V and J ends lost 0 bases and 3 bases, in that order; junction bases with no gene match: 2. The CDR3 totals 17 residues. Germline CDR1 reads SGHTA; CDR2 reads FQGNSA. CDR3 in amino acids: CASSLAGQGGGANVLTF. The CDR3 DNA is TGTGCCAGCAGCTTAGCCGGACAGGGGGGTGGGGCCAACGTCCTGACTTTC.

This chain connects TRBV10-2 to TRBJ1-4; no definite D call. This CDR3 contains 14 residues. V was clipped by 4 bases and J by 5 bases, with 11 bases between them. Germline V gives CDR1 WSHSY, CDR2 SAAADI. In DNA form, the CDR3 reads TGCGCCAGCAGTGGACCGACGGAAAATGAAAAACTGTTTTTT. Translating gives CASSGPTENEKLFF.

The rearrangement uses TRBV5-1 and TRBJ1-2; D is ambiguous. Germline CDR1 and CDR2: SGHRS and YFSETQ. The CDR3 consists of 18 residues. The V end lost 0 bases, the J end lost 4 bases, and 22 bases lay between the germline ends. The CDR3 nucleotides read TGCGCCAGCAGCTTGGGCCAACCCGGAGGCGGCGACTCCTATGGCTACACCTTC. This translates into CASSLGQPGGGDSYGYTF.

The CDR3 region is CASSFFLEWGESNEKLFF. In DNA, the CDR3 is TGTGCCAGCAGCTTCTTTCTAGAATGGGGGGAAAGTAATGAAAAACTGTTTTTT. The chain carries TRBV5-5 and TRBJ1-4; tentative D call: TRBD1 (5 bases). V was clipped by 2 bases and J by 4 bases, with 21 bases between them. CDR3 length: 18 residues. Germline V gene lookup returns CDR1 SGHKS and CDR2 YYEKEE (reference sequence).

This chain links TRBV10-3 with TRBJ1-3; no clear D gene. The CDR3 loop spans 15 amino acids. V was trimmed by 6 bases and J by 0 bases, leaving 12 bases between them. Germline V lookup: CDR1 ENHRY, CDR2 SYGVKD. The CDR3 DNA reads TGTGCCATCAGCATCGGTAGTAGCTCTGGAAACACCATATATTTT. It codes for CAISIGSSSGNTIYF.

V and J are TRBV7-2 and TRBJ1-5; D is perhaps TRBD1 (6 bases). CDR3 length equals 15 residues. CDR1 SGHTA and CDR2 FQGNSA come from the germline V gene. Trimming shortened V by 5 bases and J by 6 bases, and 17 bases separated the two germline ends. This CDR3 is CASSPRGASSQPQHF. The CDR3 nucleotides are TGTGCCAGCAGCCCTAGGGGGGCATCGAGTCAGCCCCAGCATTTT.

CDR3: CASSLNFPGLSGNTIYF. DNA of the CDR3: TGTGCCAGCAGCTTAAATTTTCCGGGGCTCTCTGGAAACACCATATATTTT. This chain joins TRBV7-2 and TRBJ1-3; a possible D gene is TRBD1 (5 bases). The germline gives CDR1 SGHTA, CDR2 FQGNSA. The CDR3 has 17 amino acids. Trimming took 2 bases from V and 0 from J, leaving 14 bases between them. The full variable domain, its missing parts supplied by reference TRBV7-2 and TRBJ1-3, is GAGVSQSPSNKVTEKGKDVELRCDPISGHTALYWYRQSLGQGLEFLIYFQGNSAPDKSGLPSDRFSAERTGGSVSTLTIQRTQQEDSAVYLCASSLNFPGLSGNTIYFGEGSWLTVV.

The rearrangement joins TRBV19 to TRBJ1-4, with D possibly being TRBD1 (6 bases). CDR1 is LNHDA, CDR2 SQIVND, per germline (reference sequence). There are 15 residues in the CDR3. Trimming took 5 bases from V and 8 from J, leaving 18 bases between them. CDR3 in DNA: TGTGCCAGTAGTGACTGGGGGGGGCTTCGAGAAAAACTGTTTTTT. This codes for CASSDWGGLREKLFF.

The chain is built from TRBV5-1 and TRBJ2-7, with D perhaps assigned TRBD1 or TRBD2 (5 bases each). Trimming stripped 0 bases from V and 4 bases from J, with 14 bases between. CDR1 SGHRS and CDR2 YFSETQ come from the germline V gene. CDR3 size: 15 residues. The CDR3 here is CASSLGASRGYEQYF. The CDR3 region has the DNA TGCGCCAGCAGCTTGGGGGCCTCGAGGGGTTACGAGCAGTACTTC.

The chain carries TRBV7-9 and TRBJ1-1, with TRBD1 as a possible D gene (6 bases). The CDR3 contains 14 residues. Per the germline V gene, CDR1 is SEHNR and CDR2 is FQNEAQ (reference sequence). V was pared by 10 bases and J by 5 bases, with 20 bases between. This CDR3 is CATQWGQGRTEAFF. The CDR3 coding sequence is TGTGCCACCCAGTGGGGCCAGGGGAGAACTGAAGCTTTCTTT.

The table lists this clone with a count of one. The CDR3 sequence is CASSIAPGQGIGKLFF. DNA of the CDR3: TGTGCCAGCAGCATCGCTCCGGGACAGGGAATAGGAAAACTGTTTTTT. V and J are TRBV7-2 and TRBJ1-4, with 9 bases fitting TRBD1. Looked up from germline, CDR1 is SGHTA and CDR2 is FQGNSA. The CDR3 loop spans 16 amino acids. The V gene end was trimmed by 5 bases and the J gene end by 10 bases; junction bases not matched to a gene: 14. Filled out from reference TRBV7-2 and TRBJ1-4, the complete variable domain reads GAGVSQSPSNKVTEKGKDVELRCDPISGHTALYWYRQSLGQGLEFLIYFQGNSAPDKSGLPSDRFSAERTGGSVSTLTIQRTQQEDSAVYLCASSIAPGQGIGKLFFGSGTQLSVL.

The chain has TRBV7-8 and TRBJ2-7; TRBD2 matches at 12 bases. V gave up 6 bases and J gave up 2 bases; unmatched junction bases: 5. CDR1 is SGHVS and CDR2 is FQNEAQ in the germline V gene. The length of the CDR3 is 15 residues. Here the CDR3 DNA reads TGTGCCAGCAGTCTAGCGGGAGGGGAAGCCTACGAGCAGTACTTC. Its protein is CASSLAGGEAYEQYF. Variable domain in full (rest from reference TRBV7-8 and TRBJ2-7): GAGVSQSPRYKVAKRGQDVALRCDPISGHVSLFWYQQALGQGPEFLTYFQNEAQLDKSGLPSDRFFAERPEGSVSTLKIQRTQQEDSAVYLCASSLAGGEAYEQYFGPGTRLTVT.

The V and J genes are TRBV18 and TRBJ1-2; no firm D call. The V end was cut by 2 bases, the J end by 2 bases, with 18 bases between. CDR1 is KGHSH and CDR2 is LQKENI in the germline V gene. This CDR3 has 17 residues. The CDR3 nucleotides read TGTGCCAGCTCACCAGATTTTGTTGGAGGCCCCAACTATGGCTACACCTTC. It codes for CASSPDFVGGPNYGYTF.

The table lists this clone with a count of one. The V call is TRBV19, the J call TRBJ1-4; unclear D gene. V was shortened by 3 bases and J by 0 bases, with 8 bases between the two germline ends. CDR3 length: 15 amino acids. CDR1 is LNHDA, CDR2 SQIVND, per germline (reference sequence). The CDR3 here is CASSIWTATNEKLFF. CDR3 sequence (DNA): TGTGCCAGTAGTATTTGGACGGCAACTAATGAAAAACTGTTTTTT.

This clone is a singleton in its sample. The V call is TRBV5-4, the J call TRBJ2-5; 10 bases match TRBD2. The trim removed 2 bases at V and 1 base at J, leaving 5 bases unmatched. Germline V gene lookup returns CDR1 SGHNT and CDR2 YYREEE (reference sequence). The CDR3 loop spans 16 amino acids. The CDR3 loop is CASSFGPSGGQETQYF. CDR3 coding DNA: TGTGCCAGCAGCTTTGGGCCTAGCGGGGGCCAAGAGACCCAGTACTTC. Supplemented by reference TRBV5-4 and TRBJ2-5, the full variable domain reads ETGVTQSPTHLIKTRGQQVTLRCSSQSGHNTVSWYQQALGQGPQFIFQYYREEENGRGNFPPRFSGLQFPNYSSELNVNALELDDSALYLCASSFGPSGGQETQYFGPGTRLLVL.

Concerning this clone: Other DNA sequences in the same sample also yield this CDR3. V and J are TRBV7-9 and TRBJ1-1; no reliable D call. CDR3 length equals 13 residues. Germline CDR1 and CDR2: SEHNR and FQNEAQ (reference sequence). Trimming shortened V by 5 bases and J by 1 base, and 8 bases separated the two germline ends. The CDR3 DNA sequence: TGTGCCAGCAGCCTGGCGGAGAACACTGAAGCTTTCTTT. Amino acid sequence: CASSLAENTEAFF.